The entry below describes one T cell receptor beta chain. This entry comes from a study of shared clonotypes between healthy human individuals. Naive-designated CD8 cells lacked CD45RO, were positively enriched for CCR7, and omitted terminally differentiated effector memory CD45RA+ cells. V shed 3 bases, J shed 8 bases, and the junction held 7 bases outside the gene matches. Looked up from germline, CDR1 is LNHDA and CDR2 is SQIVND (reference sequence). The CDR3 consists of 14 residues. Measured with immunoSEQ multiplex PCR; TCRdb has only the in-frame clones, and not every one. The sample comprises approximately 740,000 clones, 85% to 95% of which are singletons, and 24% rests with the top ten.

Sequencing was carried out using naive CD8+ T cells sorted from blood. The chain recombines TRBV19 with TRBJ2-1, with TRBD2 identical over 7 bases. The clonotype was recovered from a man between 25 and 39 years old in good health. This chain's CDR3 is CASSILGGSDEQFF. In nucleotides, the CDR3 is TGTGCCAGTAGTATCCTCGGCGGGAGTGATGAGCAGTTCTTC.